These 30 T cell receptor beta chains came from one sample sequenced in a study of response to subunit inactivated influenza vaccine. MiXCR was run by TCRdb on the RT-PCR reads, yielding one entry per CDR3 protein. This sample has approximately 300,000 distinct CDR3 sequences, with roughly 22% found just once. This sample comprised PBMCs from blood, obtained about 19 months after vaccination. Every receptor here comes from a man between 45 and 75 years old who received an inactivated influenza vaccine.

This clonotype has a handful of counts. The rearrangement links TRBV6-6 to TRBJ1-5, with D perhaps given as TRBD1 or TRBD2 (7 bases each). The last part of the DNA fits TRBJ2-3 better; the J call may be wrong. Germline values: CDR1 MNHNY, CDR2 SVGAGI (reference sequence). The CDR3 is 13 residues long. CDR3 DNA sequence: TGTGCCAGCAGGGGAGGGGGCAATCAGCCCCAGTATTTT. Encoded protein: CASRGGGNQPQYF.

The chain has TRBV18 and TRBJ2-1, with D perhaps assigned TRBD1 or TRBD2 (5 bases each). The ends were cut back, 2 bases at V and 7 bases at J, with 9 bases in the middle. The CDR3 loop spans 13 amino acids. Germline V gives CDR1 KGHSH, CDR2 LQKENI. CDR3: CASSPGGFNEQFF. CDR3 coding DNA: TGTGCCAGCTCACCAGGGGGTTTTAATGAGCAGTTCTTC.

On this clonotype itself: The junction differs from germline at one of its ends, possibly a read error. The chain links TRBV9 to TRBJ2-7, with D tentatively TRBD2 (5 bases). This CDR3 comprises 16 residues. Germline CDR1 SGDLS, CDR2 YYNGEE. CDR3 sequence (DNA): TGTGCCGGCAGCGTAGATGGAGCGGCGTTATACTACGAGCAGTACTTC. This gives the protein CAGSVDGAALYYEQYF.

This clonotype was picked up a small number of times. The CDR3 bases are TGTGCCAGCAGCTTATTGACTAGCGGGGACTTACAGACCCAGTACTTC. It codes for CASSLLTSGDLQTQYF. The V call is TRBV7-9, the J call TRBJ2-5; 11 bases agree with TRBD2. The CDR3 contains 16 residues. CDR1 is SEHNR and CDR2 is FQNEAQ in the germline V gene (reference sequence). V shed 2 bases and J 6 bases; nucleotides not matched to a gene: 8. Supplemented by reference TRBV7-9 and TRBJ2-5, the full variable domain reads DTGVSQNPRHKITKRGQNVTFRCDPISEHNRLYWYRQTLGQGPEFLTYFQNEAQLEKSRLLSDRFSAERPKGSFSTLEIQRTEQGDSAMYLCASSLLTSGDLQTQYFGPGTRLLVL.

This clonotype was recorded a few times. The chain uses TRBV4-3 and TRBJ1-4; no clear D gene. The CDR3 has 16 amino acids. V lost 0 bases and J 6 bases, leaving 14 bases between the germline ends. Germline CDR1 reads LGHNA; CDR2 reads YSLEER. Written as DNA, the CDR3 is TGCGCCAGCAGCCAAGAATCGACGGGTAGGGATGAAAAACTGTTTTTT. Amino acid sequence: CASSQESTGRDEKLFF.

In regard to this clonotype: Just one base apart from a much larger clone, this may be a read error. CDR3 protein: CASSSTGWYGYTF. CDR3 nucleotides: TGTGCCAGCAGCTCGACAGGGTGGTATGGCTACACCTTC. The V call is TRBV5-8, the J call TRBJ1-2, with 7 bases lining up with TRBD1. This CDR3 spans 13 amino acids. V lost 3 bases and J lost 5; bases outside the gene matches: 4. Germline loops: CDR1 SGHTS, CDR2 YDEGEE.

This clonotype was counted a few times. The rearrangement links TRBV5-1 to TRBJ1-5; D is unclear. The CDR3 contains 15 residues. CDR1 and CDR2 (germline): SGHRS, YFSETQ. V lost 4 bases and J 2 bases, leaving 13 bases between the germline ends. The CDR3 sequence: CASSLDPNGNQPQHF. The CDR3 nucleotides are TGCGCCAGCAGCCTCGACCCGAACGGCAATCAGCCCCAGCATTTT.

V usage is TRBV20-1 and J usage is TRBJ2-7, with D perhaps matching TRBD1 (5 bases). The V end lost 3 bases, the J end lost 5 bases, and 14 bases lay between the germline ends. This CDR3 is 13 amino acids long. From germline, CDR1 is DFQATT and CDR2 SNEGSKA (reference sequence). CDR3 sequence (DNA): TGCAGTGCTAGTGATCAGGGTGTTGACGAGCAGTACTTC. Translation: CSASDQGVDEQYF.

This chain links TRBV5-5 with TRBJ2-7; 7 bases match TRBD1. Germline values: CDR1 SGHKS, CDR2 YYEKEE (reference sequence). There are 12 residues in the CDR3. V was pared by 8 bases and J by 3 bases, with 5 bases of the junction left unmatched. CDR3 residues: CASDAGGYEQYF. CDR3 nucleotides: TGTGCCAGTGATGCAGGGGGCTACGAGCAGTACTTC.

The V call is TRBV7-2, the J call TRBJ1-1; tentative D call: TRBD1 (5 bases). V lost 0 bases to trimming and J lost 0 bases, with 14 bases between them. CDR3 size: 17 residues. The germline V gene has CDR1 SGHTA and CDR2 FQGNSA. The CDR3 protein is CASSLAAYGGLNTEAFF. The CDR3 DNA sequence: TGTGCCAGCAGCTTAGCGGCATATGGGGGACTGAACACTGAAGCTTTCTTT.

The V and J genes are TRBV12-3 or TRBV12-4 and TRBJ1-6; 7 bases match TRBD1. V was pared by 5 bases and J by 10 bases, with 2 bases of the junction left unmatched. CDR3 length: 12 amino acids. CDR3 sequence (DNA): TGTGCCAGCAGTACAGGGGAATCACCCCTCCACTTT. Translated: CASSTGESPLHF.

V is TRBV12-3 or TRBV12-4 and J is TRBJ1-1; 7 bases fit TRBD1. Trimming cost V 8 bases and J 12 bases; bases outside gene matches: 12. This CDR3 is 12 amino acids long. This chain's CDR3 is CASGGPTGLTFF. The CDR3 coding sequence is TGTGCCAGCGGGGGCCCGACAGGGCTGACTTTCTTT.

This chain links TRBV11-2 with TRBJ1-1; 8 nucleotides agree with TRBD1. After removal of 2 bases from V and 10 bases from J, the junction contained 12 bases not matched to a gene. Germline V lookup: CDR1 SGHAT, CDR2 FQNNGV. The CDR3 length is 15 residues. For the CDR3, the DNA is TGTGCCAGCAGCTTACCGGGACAGGTCCCAAAGGGAGCTTTCTTT. Amino acid sequence: CASSLPGQVPKGAFF.

V usage is TRBV5-6 and J usage is TRBJ2-1; TRBD1 matches 8 bases. The J segment lost 4 bases and the V segment lost 6 bases, leaving 6 bases of the junction unmatched. This CDR3 region has 14 residues. Germline values: CDR1 SGHDT, CDR2 YYEEEE. The CDR3 DNA reads as TGTGCCAGCACCGGGCAGGGGGCTTACAATGAGCAGTTCTTC. This encodes CASTGQGAYNEQFF.

This clonotype was seen more than once but under ten times. The J gene is TRBJ2-4, the V gene TRBV6-2 or TRBV6-3; 8 bases align to TRBD1. The germline CDR1 and CDR2 sequences are MNHEY and SVGEGT. Trimming at V came to 2 bases and at J to 6 bases, leaving 0 bases not matched to a gene. CDR3 length equals 13 residues. The CDR3 reads CASSYTGGNIQYF. The CDR3 DNA sequence: TGTGCCAGCAGTTACACAGGGGGAAACATTCAGTACTTC.

This chain uses TRBV6-1 with TRBJ1-2; no definite D call. The germline gives CDR1 MNHNS, CDR2 SASEGT. The CDR3 runs to 14 residues. Between the trimmed V and J ends, which lost 1 base and 5 bases, there was a span of 11 bases. For the CDR3, the DNA is TGTGCCAGCAGTGAAGACAGTAGGTGGTATGGCTACACCTTC. Translation gives CASSEDSRWYGYTF.

The chain recombines TRBV4-2 with TRBJ1-5, with 12 bases matching TRBD1. This CDR3 has 16 amino acids. The V and J ends lost 6 bases and 6 bases, in that order; junction bases with no gene match: 9. CDR1 and CDR2 from the germline V gene are LGHNA and YNFKEQ. The CDR3 DNA reads TGTGCCAGCAGTAAGTCGGGACAGGGGGCTTTTCAGCCCCAGCATTTT. It codes for CASSKSGQGAFQPQHF.

This clonotype was detected a few times. The genes are TRBV6-1 and TRBJ1-2, with D unresolved. The CDR3 is made up of 15 amino acids. V lost 2 bases and J 4 bases, leaving 14 bases between the germline ends. CDR1 and CDR2 (germline): MNHNS, SASEGT. CDR3 nucleotide sequence: TGTGCCAGCAGTGAATTTGCCGCGGGAACCTATGGCTACACCTTC. Its translation: CASSEFAAGTYGYTF.

In this sample, this clonotype turned up a few times. The genes are TRBV3-1 and TRBJ2-5; maybe TRBD2 (6 bases). The CDR3 is 16 amino acids. Per germline, CDR1 LGHDT and CDR2 YNNKEL (reference sequence). Trimming pared 1 base from V and 4 bases from J, leaving 16 bases between. The CDR3 loop reads CASSQGPSGGRETQYF. Here the CDR3 DNA reads TGTGCCAGCAGCCAAGGTCCGAGTGGGGGGAGAGAGACCCAGTACTTC.

This clonotype has only a few counts. V and J are TRBV11-2 and TRBJ1-2; D unresolved. The V gene lost 0 bases and the J gene lost 4 bases, with 12 bases spanning the gap. This CDR3 has 15 amino acids. CDR1 and CDR2 from the germline V gene are SGHAT and FQNNGV. The CDR3 sequence is CASSLDFLVTYGYTF. CDR3 nucleotides: TGTGCCAGCAGCTTAGATTTTTTGGTTACCTATGGCTACACCTTC.

The rearrangement links TRBV5-1 to TRBJ1-1; unclear D gene. The germline V gene encodes CDR1 SGHRS and CDR2 YFSETQ. The CDR3 loop spans 14 amino acids. V dropped 0 bases and J dropped 3 bases, with 9 bases sitting between them. As DNA, the CDR3 is TGCGCCAGCAGCTTGGACATTGGGGACACTGAAGCTTTCTTT. This translates into CASSLDIGDTEAFF.

This clonotype was counted ten times or more. The chain employs TRBV15 and TRBJ2-1, with 14 bases aligning to TRBD2. Germline CDR1 reads LNHNV; CDR2 reads YYDKDF (reference sequence). The CDR3 has 18 residues. The ends lost 1 base at V and 7 bases at J; junction bases unmatched: 9. In DNA form, the CDR3 reads TGTGCCACCAGCAGAGTTCGCCGGGGACTAGCGGGAGAAAATGAGCAGTTCTTC. Its translation is CATSRVRRGLAGENEQFF.

Worth noting for this clonotype: The conserved phenylalanine or tryptophan normally closing the CDR3 is absent here, so this likely arose from a read error. The chain is built from TRBV5-1 and TRBJ2-1; 10 bases agree with TRBD1. Germline V gene data show CDR1 as SGHRS and CDR2 as YFSETQ. The CDR3 extends over 15 amino acids. Losses at the gene ends were 2 bases for V and 7 bases for J; bases not matched to a gene: 6. The CDR3 here is CASSLDRGLTNEQFL. CDR3 bases: TGCGCCAGCAGCTTAGACAGGGGGCTTACGAATGAGCAGTTCTTA.

The V call is TRBV2, the J call TRBJ1-5; D not certain. With 4 bases removed from V and 0 bases from J, the gap between germline ends came to 13 bases. CDR1 SNHLY and CDR2 FYNNEI come from the germline V gene. The CDR3 spans 16 residues. CDR3 DNA sequence: TGTGCCAGCAGTGGCTCCGGACGGTATAGCAATCAGCCCCAGCATTTT. Amino acids: CASSGSGRYSNQPQHF. The variable domain in full, completed from reference TRBV2 and TRBJ1-5, reads EPEVTQTPSHQVTQMGQEVILRCVPISNHLYFYWYRQILGQKVEFLVSFYNNEISEKSEIFDDQFSVERPDGSNFTLKIRSTKLEDSAMYFCASSGSGRYSNQPQHFGDGTRLSIL.

CDR3 region: CASSLWPDSEETQYF. CDR3 nucleotides: TGTGCCAGCAGCTTATGGCCCGACTCTGAAGAGACCCAGTACTTC. This sequence joins TRBV7-6 and TRBJ2-5; D unresolved. Trimming stripped 2 bases from V and 3 bases from J, with 13 bases between. Germline loops: CDR1 SGHVS, CDR2 FNYEAQ. This CDR3 is built from 15 residues.

J is TRBJ2-2 and V is TRBV4-2, with 11 bases matching TRBD2. After removal of 2 bases from V and 7 bases from J, the junction contained 9 bases not matched to a gene. Germline V gene sequence: CDR1 LGHNA, CDR2 YNFKEQ. This CDR3 region has 17 residues. The CDR3 DNA reads TGTGCCAGCAGCCAACTAGCGGGGGGCCTCGGGGACGGGGAGCTGTTTTTT. Translation: CASSQLAGGLGDGELFF.

This chain connects TRBV5-6 to TRBJ1-5; D remains unclear. Trimming pared 3 bases from V and 7 bases from J, leaving 20 bases between. Germline-derived CDR1 and CDR2 are SGHDT and YYEEEE. The length of the CDR3 is 16 residues. CDR3 region: CASSSSLVGLWQPQHF. DNA for the CDR3: TGTGCCAGCAGCTCGAGTTTAGTTGGGTTGTGGCAGCCCCAGCATTTT.

The CDR3 bases are TGCGCCAGCAGCTTAGGCTCGGCGAGCCAAGAGACCCAGTACTTC. It yields the protein CASSLGSASQETQYF. The chain uses TRBV5-1 and TRBJ2-5; D call uncertain. V was shortened by 2 bases and J by 1 base, with 12 bases between the two germline ends. Germline assignment: CDR1 SGHRS and CDR2 YFSETQ. The CDR3 is 15 amino acids.

This clonotype was seen once. The junction and the germline gene differ at one end; a read error may be behind it. This chain joins TRBV2 and TRBJ2-7, with D tentatively TRBD1 (8 bases). The CDR3 runs to 11 residues. Germline V lookup: CDR1 SNHLY, CDR2 FYNNEI. The CDR3 DNA is TGTGCCAGCAGTGCAGGGGGCGGGAGCCTGTTC. Amino acids: CASSAGGGSLF. Full variable domain (remainder filled in from reference TRBV2 and TRBJ2-7): EPEVTQTPSHQVTQMGQEVILRCVPISNHLYFYWYRQILGQKVEFLVSFYNNEISEKSEIFDDQFSVERPDGSNFTLKIRSTKLEDSAMYFCASSAGGGSLFGPGTRLTVT.

The gene calls are TRBV20-1 and TRBJ1-1; D may be TRBD1 (5 bases). Per germline, CDR1 DFQATT and CDR2 SNEGSKA (reference sequence). The CDR3 extends over 13 amino acids. Trimming left V 4 bases short and J 0 bases short, with 9 bases between. This chain's CDR3 is CSAKGTVNTEAFF. The CDR3 bases are TGCAGTGCTAAGGGGACGGTGAACACTGAAGCTTTCTTT.